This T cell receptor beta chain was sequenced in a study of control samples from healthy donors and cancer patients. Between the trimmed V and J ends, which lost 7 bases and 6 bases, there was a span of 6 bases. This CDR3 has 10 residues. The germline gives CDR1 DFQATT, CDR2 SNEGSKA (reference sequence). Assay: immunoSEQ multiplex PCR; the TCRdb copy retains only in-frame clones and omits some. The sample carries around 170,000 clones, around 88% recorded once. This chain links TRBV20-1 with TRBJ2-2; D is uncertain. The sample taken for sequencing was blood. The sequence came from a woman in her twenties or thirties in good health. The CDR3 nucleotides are TGCAGTGGCGCCCCCGGGGAGCTGTTTTTT. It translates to CSGAPGELFF.